This T cell receptor beta chain is from a study of blood T cell repertoires in COVID-19. About the study: Whether acute or convalescent, the COVID-19 samples came from the United States, Italy and Spain. The analysed material was cDNA or gDNA that came from T cells, B-cell-depleted T cells, or PBMCs.

As originally analysed: By means of reference gene primer amplification, nucleated cell counts were estimated. The table came from immunoSEQ multiplex PCR; TCRdb's copy has only in-frame clones and leaves some out. The V and J calls and clone size are taken from that table; D and trimming were inferred from the DNA. Of 40,000 to 50,000 clones in the sample, 80% to 90% were seen once. The germline CDR1 and CDR2 sequences are SGHAT and FQNNGV. There are 17 residues in the CDR3. V was clipped by 7 bases and J by 1 base; unmatched bases: 9. The specimen was peripheral blood. This receptor was identified in a human donor in a cohort sampled during active COVID-19. The donor label of this sample is uncertain. The chain uses TRBV11-2 and TRBJ2-5; 13 positions match TRBD2. CDR3 in amino acids: CASTSGLAGDIQETQYF. DNA for the CDR3: TGTGCCAGCACCTCCGGACTAGCGGGGGACATCCAAGAGACCCAGTACTTC.